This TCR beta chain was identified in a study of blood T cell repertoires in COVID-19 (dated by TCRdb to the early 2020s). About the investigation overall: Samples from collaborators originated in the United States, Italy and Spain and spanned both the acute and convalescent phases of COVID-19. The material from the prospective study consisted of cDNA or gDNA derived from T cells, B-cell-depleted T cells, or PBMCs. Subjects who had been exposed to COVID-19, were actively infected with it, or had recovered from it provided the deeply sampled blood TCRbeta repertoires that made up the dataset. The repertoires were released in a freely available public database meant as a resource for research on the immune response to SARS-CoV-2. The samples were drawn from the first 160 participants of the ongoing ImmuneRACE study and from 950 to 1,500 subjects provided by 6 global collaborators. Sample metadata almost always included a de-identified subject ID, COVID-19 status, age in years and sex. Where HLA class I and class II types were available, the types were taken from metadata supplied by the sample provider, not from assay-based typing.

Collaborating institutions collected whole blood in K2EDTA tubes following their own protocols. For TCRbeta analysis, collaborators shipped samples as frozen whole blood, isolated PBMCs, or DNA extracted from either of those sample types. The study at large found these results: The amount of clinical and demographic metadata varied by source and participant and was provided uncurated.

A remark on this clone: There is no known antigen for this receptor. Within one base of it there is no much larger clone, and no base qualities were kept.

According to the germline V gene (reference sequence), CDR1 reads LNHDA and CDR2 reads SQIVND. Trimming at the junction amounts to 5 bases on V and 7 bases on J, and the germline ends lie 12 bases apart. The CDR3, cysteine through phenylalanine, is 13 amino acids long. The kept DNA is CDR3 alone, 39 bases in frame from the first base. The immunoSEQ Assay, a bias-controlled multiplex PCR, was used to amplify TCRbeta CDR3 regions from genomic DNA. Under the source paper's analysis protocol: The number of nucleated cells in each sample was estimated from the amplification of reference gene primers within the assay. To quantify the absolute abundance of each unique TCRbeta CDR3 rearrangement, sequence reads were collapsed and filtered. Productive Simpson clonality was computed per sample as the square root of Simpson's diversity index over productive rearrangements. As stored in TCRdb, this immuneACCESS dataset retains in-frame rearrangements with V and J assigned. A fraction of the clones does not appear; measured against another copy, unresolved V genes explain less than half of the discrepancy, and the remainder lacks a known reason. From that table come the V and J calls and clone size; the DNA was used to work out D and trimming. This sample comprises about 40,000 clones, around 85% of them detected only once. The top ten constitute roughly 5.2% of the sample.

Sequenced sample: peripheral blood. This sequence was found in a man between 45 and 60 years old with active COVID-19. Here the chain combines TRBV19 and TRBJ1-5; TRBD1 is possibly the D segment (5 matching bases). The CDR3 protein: CASSPGLMQPQHF. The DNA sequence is TGTGCCAGTAGTCCAGGGCTTATGCAGCCCCAGCATTTT.